These 14 T cell receptor beta chains share one sample of origin, sequenced in a study of T-cell memory formation after mild COVID-19. TCRdb redid the calling of the 5' RACE reads with MiXCR, one entry per CDR3 protein. The table records 120,000 or so distinct CDR3 sequences, around a sixth of them present only once. Sequenced sample: PBMCs or a T cell subset sorted from them (not recorded which). The receptor source for this set is an adult woman who had mild COVID-19 (a few samples of this study predate the infection). Cell type and time point are not known.

This rearrangement joins TRBV20-1 to TRBJ2-2, with 7 positions matching TRBD2. The V gene end was trimmed by 6 bases and the J gene end by 6 bases; junction bases not matched to a gene: 10. This CDR3 contains 14 residues. CDR1 and CDR2 (germline): DFQATT, SNEGSKA (reference sequence). The CDR3 DNA follows: TGCAGTGCCCTAACCCGGCTAGCGGCCGGGGAGCTGTTTTTT. This gives the protein CSALTRLAAGELFF.

This chain connects TRBV18 to TRBJ2-2; D is possibly TRBD2 (6 bases). Germline V gene data show CDR1 as KGHSH and CDR2 as LQKENI. This CDR3 is built from 15 residues. Between the trimmed V and J ends, which lost 3 bases and 4 bases, there was a span of 12 bases. CDR3 in DNA: TGTGCCAGCTCACCGCGCGGGGAGAGCACCGGGGAGCTGTTTTTT. This codes for CASSPRGESTGELFF.

The sample holds a few counts of this clonotype. J is TRBJ2-3 and V is TRBV7-6; D gene ambiguous. The CDR3 length is 16 residues. V lost 1 base to trimming and J lost 2 bases, with 13 bases between them. The germline V gene encodes CDR1 SGHVS and CDR2 FNYEAQ. The CDR3 loop reads CASSLGRLQPTDTQYF. The CDR3 DNA reads TGTGCCAGCAGCTTAGGAAGACTCCAACCCACAGATACGCAGTATTTT. Looking up the rest from reference TRBV7-6 and TRBJ2-3 gives the full variable domain: GAGVSQSPRYKVTKRGQDVALRCDPISGHVSLYWYRQALGQGPEFLTYFNYEAQQDKSGLPNDRFSAERPEGSISTLTIQRTEQRDSAMYRCASSLGRLQPTDTQYFGPGTRLTVL.

V is TRBV12-3 or TRBV12-4 and J is TRBJ2-1; 9 bases are a match to TRBD2. The CDR3 covers 15 residues. J gave up 3 bases and V 5 bases, and 5 bases lay outside the gene matches. The CDR3 nucleotides read TGTGCCAGCAGTCCTAGCGGGACCTTCTACAATGAGCAGTTCTTC. It yields the protein CASSPSGTFYNEQFF.

This clonotype was seen a few times. The rearrangement joins TRBV6-1 to TRBJ2-7, with D tentatively TRBD1 (6 bases). The CDR3 length is 12 residues. Trimming stripped 6 bases from V and 0 bases from J, with 6 bases between. Looked up from germline, CDR1 is MNHNS and CDR2 is SASEGT. The CDR3 sequence is CASRQGSYEQYF. The CDR3 coding sequence is TGTGCCAGCAGACAGGGCTCCTACGAGCAGTACTTC.

This clonotype was seen only a few times. The chain links TRBV12-3 or TRBV12-4 to TRBJ2-5; 9 nucleotides align to TRBD2. Losses at the gene ends were 3 bases for V and 3 bases for J; bases not matched to a gene: 5. The CDR3 length is 15 residues. DNA for the CDR3: TGTGCCAGCAGTTTCAGCGGGGGGAAAAAAGAGACCCAGTACTTC. It encodes CASSFSGGKKETQYF.

This clonotype was detected only a few times. A junction end diverges from the germline sequence, so it may reflect a read error. Here the CDR3 DNA reads TGTGCTAGCAGCTTTCGACAGATGGATGAGCAGTTCTTC. Its translation: CASSFRQMDEQFF. This chain uses TRBV7-7 with TRBJ2-1, with a tentative D call TRBD1 (5 bases). The CDR3 loop spans 13 amino acids. The V gene's germline CDR1 is SSHAT and CDR2 FNYEAQ (reference sequence). Variable domain in full (rest from reference TRBV7-7 and TRBJ2-1): GAGVSQSPRYKVTKRGQDVTLRCDPISSHATLYWYQQALGQGPEFLTYFNYEAQPDKSGLPSDRFSAERPEGSISTLTIQRTEQRDSAMYRCASSFRQMDEQFFGPGTRLTVL.

The table lists this clonotype with a few counts. The chain employs TRBV15 and TRBJ1-3, with 8 bases that match TRBD1. The CDR3 extends over 15 amino acids. Looked up from germline, CDR1 is LNHNV and CDR2 is YYDKDF (reference sequence). V lost 1 base to trimming and J lost 2 bases; unmatched junction nucleotides: 1. CDR3: CATSRATGAGNTIYF. CDR3 bases: TGTGCCACCAGCAGAGCGACAGGGGCTGGAAACACCATATATTTT.

The table lists this clonotype with a few counts. The chain couples TRBV3-1 to TRBJ1-2; D ambiguous. CDR1 and CDR2 (germline): LGHDT, YNNKEL (reference sequence). The CDR3 covers 13 residues. V was shortened by 0 bases and J by 2 bases, with 4 bases between the two germline ends. DNA of the CDR3: TGTGCCAGCAGCCAAGATCTCAACTATGGCTACACCTTC. It codes for CASSQDLNYGYTF.

This clonotype was observed a few times. The chain carries TRBV20-1 and TRBJ2-4; D remains unclear. CDR1 and CDR2 (germline): DFQATT, SNEGSKA (reference sequence). The CDR3 has 16 residues. The V end was cut by 0 bases, the J end by 7 bases, with 19 bases between. The CDR3 DNA sequence: TGCAGTGCTAGAGATTCAGAACGGGTTTTCGAGAACATTCAGTACTTC. As protein: CSARDSERVFENIQYF.

The chain combines TRBV28 with TRBJ2-1, with D perhaps TRBD2 (5 bases). Germline V gene data show CDR1 as MDHEN and CDR2 as SYDVKM. Trimming cost V 7 bases and J 7 bases, with 14 bases left between them. The CDR3 spans 13 residues. The CDR3 loop reads CASTRGILNEQFF. CDR3 in DNA: TGTGCCAGCACCCGGGGAATCTTGAATGAGCAGTTCTTC.

The V gene is TRBV4-3, the J gene TRBJ1-2; D is ambiguous. In germline, CDR1 is LGHNA, CDR2 YSLEER. This CDR3 has 15 amino acids. V lost 0 bases and J 4 bases, leaving 12 bases between the germline ends. The chain's CDR3 is CASSQDHTPTYGYTF. CDR3 bases: TGCGCCAGCAGCCAAGATCATACCCCTACCTATGGCTACACCTTC.

This clonotype was detected only a few times. The chain uses TRBV12-3 or TRBV12-4 and TRBJ2-5; 11 bases match TRBD2. V was pared by 6 bases and J by 2 bases, with 2 bases of the junction left unmatched. The CDR3 contains 14 residues. CDR3: CASSRLAGQETQYF. In DNA form, the CDR3 reads TGTGCCAGCAGCAGACTAGCGGGGCAAGAGACCCAGTACTTC.

The chain recombines TRBV7-9 with TRBJ1-2, with TRBD1 matching 7 bases. V shed 3 bases and J 3 bases; nucleotides not matched to a gene: 4. The CDR3 totals 14 residues. Germline-derived CDR1 and CDR2 are SEHNR and FQNEAQ (reference sequence). The CDR3 sequence is CASSLAGTDYGYTF. In DNA, the CDR3 is TGTGCCAGCAGCTTGGCCGGGACAGACTATGGCTACACCTTC.